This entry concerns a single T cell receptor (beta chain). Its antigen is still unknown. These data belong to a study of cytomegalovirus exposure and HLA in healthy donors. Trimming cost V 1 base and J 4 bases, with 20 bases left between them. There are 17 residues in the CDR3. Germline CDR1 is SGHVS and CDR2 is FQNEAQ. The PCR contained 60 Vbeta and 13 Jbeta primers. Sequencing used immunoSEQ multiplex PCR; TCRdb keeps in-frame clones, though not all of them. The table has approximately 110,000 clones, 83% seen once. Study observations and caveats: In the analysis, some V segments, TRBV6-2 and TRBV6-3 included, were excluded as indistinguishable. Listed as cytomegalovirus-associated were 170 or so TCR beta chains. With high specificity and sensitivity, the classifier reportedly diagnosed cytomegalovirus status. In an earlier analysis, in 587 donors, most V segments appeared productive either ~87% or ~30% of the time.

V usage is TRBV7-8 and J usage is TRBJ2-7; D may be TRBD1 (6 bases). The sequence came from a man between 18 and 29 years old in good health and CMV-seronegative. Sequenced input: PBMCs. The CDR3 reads CASSLDRWDTPSYEQYF. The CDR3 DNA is TGTGCCAGCAGCTTAGATCGATGGGACACCCCGAGTTACGAGCAGTACTTC. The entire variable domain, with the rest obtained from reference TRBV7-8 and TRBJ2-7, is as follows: GAGVSQSPRYKVAKRGQDVALRCDPISGHVSLFWYQQALGQGPEFLTYFQNEAQLDKSGLPSDRFFAERPEGSVSTLKIQRTQQEDSAVYLCASSLDRWDTPSYEQYFGPGTRLTVT.